A single sample gave rise to the 14 T cell receptor beta chains below, sequenced in a study of shared clonotypes between healthy human individuals (dated by TCRdb to 2018 to 2021). Library creation used the immunoSEQ multiplex PCR assay. The immuneACCESS repertoire file appears here via TCRdb, limited to in-frame rearrangements. These files lack a portion of the clones; in checked studies, under half of the deficit traces to unresolved V genes, and the cause of the others is not known. This sample holds about 690,000 clones; about nine tenths were observed only once. The top ten clonotypes cover about a third of the sample. Sequencing used memory CD8+ T cells from PBMCs. Sample cell subset or site, as interpreted from the label and publication: CD45RO+ cells pooled with CCR7-negative TemRA cells. The receptors here all came from a young man in good health. Some clones in this sample may be carry-over from other donors' samples.

On this clone: A junction end diverges from the germline sequence, so it may reflect a read error. The sample holds other DNA sequences that translate to the same CDR3. The chain couples TRBV5-1 to TRBJ2-7; either TRBD1 or TRBD2 may fit D (5 bases each). The CDR3 length is 14 residues. From germline, CDR1 is SGHRS and CDR2 YFSETQ. CDR3 nucleotides: TGCGCCAGTAGCTTGGTGGGGGTCGCCTACGAGCAGTACTTC. As protein: CASSLVGVAYEQYF.

The CDR3 DNA is TGTGCCAGCAGTTATCGGGACGGGACCTACGAGCAGTACTTC. This codes for CASSYRDGTYEQYF. The chain recombines TRBV6-7 with TRBJ2-7; D may be TRBD1 or TRBD2 (5 bases each). TRBV6-7 has ORF status, its function being uncertain. This CDR3 spans 14 amino acids. Trimming removed 3 bases from V and 2 bases from J, with 11 bases in between.

This chain links TRBV5-6 with TRBJ2-5; a weak D match, TRBD2 (7 bases). CDR1 is SGHDT and CDR2 is YYEEEE in the germline V gene. The ends were cut back, 4 bases at V and 7 bases at J, with 8 bases in the middle. The CDR3 consists of 11 residues. DNA for the CDR3: TGTGCCAGCAGCCGGGGGGCGACCCAGTACTTC. Protein product: CASSRGATQYF.

The chain recombines TRBV9 with TRBJ1-1; no clear D gene. CDR3 size: 14 residues. Trimming took off 0 bases at V and 5 bases at J, with 11 bases between the two ends. Germline CDR1 SGDLS, CDR2 YYNGEE. The CDR3 spells CASSVGPGRTEAFF. DNA for the CDR3: TGTGCCAGCAGCGTAGGCCCGGGGAGGACTGAAGCTTTCTTT.

This chain joins TRBV7-9 and TRBJ2-1; TRBD2 aligns across 14 bases. V dropped 4 bases and J dropped 9; count of bases not matched to a gene: 8. The CDR3 totals 16 residues. Per the germline V gene, CDR1 is SEHNR and CDR2 is FQNEAQ (reference sequence). CDR3 residues: CASSSLMTSGRGEQFF. The CDR3 nucleotides are TGTGCCAGCAGCTCCCTTATGACTAGCGGGAGGGGTGAGCAGTTCTTC.

This rearrangement joins TRBV7-2 to TRBJ2-7; D is unclear. The CDR3 spans 13 residues. The V and J ends lost 4 bases and 4 bases respectively, with 11 bases between them. The germline V gene has CDR1 SGHTA and CDR2 FQGNSA. CDR3 sequence: CASSSTLGYEQYF. DNA of the CDR3: TGTGCCAGCAGCTCGACCCTCGGGTACGAGCAGTACTTC.

The rearrangement uses TRBV11-2 and TRBJ1-6; D may be TRBD1 (6 bases). CDR1 and CDR2 from the germline V gene are SGHAT and FQNNGV. This CDR3 is 15 amino acids long. Trimming cost V 1 base and J 11 bases, with 15 bases left between them. In nucleotides, the CDR3 is TGTGCCAGCAGCTTAGTTCGGGGGCGGGTGGCACCCCTCCACTTT. Its translation: CASSLVRGRVAPLHF.

This clone was counted once. This sequence joins TRBV9 and TRBJ1-2, with D tentatively TRBD1 (6 bases). The V gene lost 0 bases and the J gene lost 6 bases, with 12 bases spanning the gap. The CDR3 loop spans 14 amino acids. Per germline, CDR1 SGDLS and CDR2 YYNGEE. CDR3 loop: CASSVARGGHGYTF. The DNA for the CDR3 is TGTGCCAGCAGCGTAGCCCGCGGGGGCCATGGCTACACCTTC.

The V and J genes are TRBV6-5 and TRBJ1-1, with a tentative D call TRBD1 (5 bases). Germline V CDR1 and CDR2: MNHEY, SVGAGI. The CDR3 length is 14 residues. V was trimmed by 5 bases and J by 2 bases, leaving 12 bases between them. The CDR3 sequence: CASSPRQSNTEAFF. For the CDR3, the DNA is TGTGCCAGCAGTCCACGACAGAGCAACACTGAAGCTTTCTTT.

The rearrangement joins TRBV6-6 to TRBJ1-1; D gene ambiguous. V lost 10 bases and J 3 bases, leaving 6 bases between the germline ends. CDR1 and CDR2 from the germline V gene are MNHNY and SVGAGI (reference sequence). The CDR3 consists of 10 residues. Here the CDR3 reads CATRYTEAFF. CDR3 bases: TGTGCCACTAGGTACACTGAAGCTTTCTTT.

V and J are TRBV7-9 and TRBJ2-3; D is ambiguous. Looked up from germline, CDR1 is SEHNR and CDR2 is FQNEAQ (reference sequence). The CDR3 length is 17 residues. V was pared by 5 bases and J by 2 bases, with 20 bases between. This chain's CDR3 is CASSPPERGFYTDTQYF. The CDR3 nucleotides read TGTGCCAGCAGCCCCCCCGAGCGAGGATTCTACACAGATACGCAGTATTTT.

J is TRBJ2-3 and V is TRBV5-1; D is undetermined. V was trimmed by 1 base and J by 4 bases, leaving 4 bases between them. The germline V gene encodes CDR1 SGHRS and CDR2 YFSETQ. This CDR3 is 12 amino acids long. CDR3 coding DNA: TGCGCCAGCAGCTTGCATGCAGATACGCAGTATTTT. Protein product: CASSLHADTQYF.

The CDR3 loop is CASSEPRGRTEAFF. CDR3 bases: TGTGCCAGCAGTGAACCCAGGGGCCGAACTGAAGCTTTCTTT. V gene TRBV2 combines with J gene TRBJ1-1; possibly TRBD1 for D (6 bases). The CDR3 covers 14 residues. V was trimmed by 2 bases and J by 5 bases, leaving 12 bases between them. Germline V gene sequence: CDR1 SNHLY, CDR2 FYNNEI.

This chain uses TRBV6-1 with TRBJ2-7; D is unresolved. The CDR3 covers 13 residues. Trimming stripped 3 bases from V and 0 bases from J, with 6 bases between. The germline V gene has CDR1 MNHNS and CDR2 SASEGT. The CDR3 nucleotides read TGTGCCAGCAGTGAGGCGTACTCCTACGAGCAGTACTTC. Encoded protein: CASSEAYSYEQYF.